This record concerns one TCR beta chain sequence. The antigen remains undetermined. The data were obtained in a study of cytotoxic CD8 clonotypes in ibrutinib-treated CLL. This CDR3 has 15 amino acids. Trimming stripped 7 bases from V and 6 bases from J, with 22 bases between. Germline assignment: CDR1 MDHEN and CDR2 SYDVKM. Study-wide points: Public clonotypes occurred uncommonly; on treatment, they contracted or remained stable.

Measured with immunoSEQ multiplex PCR; TCRdb has only the in-frame clones, and not every one. The sample holds about 200,000 clones, around 72% seen once. The chain has TRBV28 and TRBJ2-7; D is possibly TRBD1 (7 bases). The source is a human donor with chronic lymphocytic leukemia. Here the sequenced sample was PBMCs, taken after 24 months of ibrutinib treatment. This CDR3 is CASTTEGAQSVEQYF. The CDR3 DNA reads TGTGCCAGCACTACGGAGGGGGCGCAATCTGTCGAGCAGTACTTC. Variable domain in full (rest from reference TRBV28 and TRBJ2-7): DVKVTQSSRYLVKRTGEKVFLECVQDMDHENMFWYRQDPGLGLRLIYFSYDVKMKEKGDIPEGYSVSREKKERFSLILESASTNQTSMYLCASTTEGAQSVEQYFGPGTRLTVT.